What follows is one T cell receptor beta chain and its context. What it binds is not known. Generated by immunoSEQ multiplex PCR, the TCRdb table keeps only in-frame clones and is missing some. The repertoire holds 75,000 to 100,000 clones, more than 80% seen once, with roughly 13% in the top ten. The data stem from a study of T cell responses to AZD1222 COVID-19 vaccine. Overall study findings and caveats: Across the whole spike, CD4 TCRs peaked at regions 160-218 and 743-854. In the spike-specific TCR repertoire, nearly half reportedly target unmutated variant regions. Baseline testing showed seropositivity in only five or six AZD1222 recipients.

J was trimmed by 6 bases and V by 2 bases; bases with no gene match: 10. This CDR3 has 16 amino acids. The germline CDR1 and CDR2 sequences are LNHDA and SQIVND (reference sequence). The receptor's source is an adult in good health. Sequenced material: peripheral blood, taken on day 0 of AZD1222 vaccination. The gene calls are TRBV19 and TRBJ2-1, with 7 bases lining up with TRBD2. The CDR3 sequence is CASSISGGGFSNEQFF. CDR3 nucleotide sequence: TGTGCCAGTAGTATATCGGGGGGTGGGTTTAGCAATGAGCAGTTCTTC.